The 17 T cell receptor beta chains below were found in one sample sequenced in a study of human T cells and chemical hapten exposure. The sample's time point: patch test 2, 6 weeks after DPC sensitization. Noted treatment: therapeutic diphenylcyclopropenone sensitization with weekly scalp DPC. TCRdb called the RACE reads again in MiXCR, with one record for every CDR3 protein. There are approximately 80,000 distinct CDR3 sequences in the sample; about 10% occur only once, and around 5% lies in the top ten. The sample was whole blood, taken in connection with sensitization to the hapten diphenylcyclopropenone (DPC). The receptors stem from a woman aged 50 to 60 with alopecia areata. Some clones in this sample may be carry-over from other donors' samples.

A remark on this clonotype: Given a much more abundant clone one base away, this may be a read error. V gene TRBV10-3 combines with J gene TRBJ2-1; 11 bases match TRBD2. Germline CDR1 and CDR2: ENHRY and SYGVKD. There are 16 residues in the CDR3. V lost 2 bases to trimming and J lost 7 bases; unmatched junction nucleotides: 7. DNA of the CDR3: TGTGCCATCAGTGAGGGGATTAGCGGGAGGGGGAATGAGCAGTTCTTC. Translation: CAISEGISGRGNEQFF.

This clonotype was counted at least ten times. The gene calls are TRBV27 and TRBJ2-2; 8 nucleotides line up with TRBD1. Germline CDR1 is MNHEY and CDR2 is SMNVEV (reference sequence). With V trimmed by 11 bases and J by 3 bases, 8 bases remained unmatched. The CDR3 covers 14 residues. The CDR3 region is CAGQGAGDTGELFF. The CDR3 nucleotides read TGTGCCGGCCAGGGGGCTGGTGACACCGGGGAGCTGTTTTTT.

This clonotype has only a few counts. This chain links TRBV7-2 with TRBJ2-5; the match to TRBD1 covers 8 bases. The V and J ends lost 4 bases and 4 bases, in that order; junction bases with no gene match: 11. There are 16 residues in the CDR3. Germline V gene data show CDR1 as SGHTA and CDR2 as FQGNSA. The CDR3 region is CASSSARAGGSETQYF. The CDR3 bases are TGTGCCAGCAGCTCCGCCCGAGCAGGGGGCTCAGAGACCCAGTACTTC.

This clonotype was detected many times. This chain links TRBV10-2 with TRBJ1-6; D unclear. Germline V gene data show CDR1 as WSHSY and CDR2 as SAAADI. CDR3 length: 15 residues. Trimming shortened V by 3 bases and J by 6 bases, and 12 bases separated the two germline ends. The CDR3 here is CASSESVSINSPLHF. The DNA for the CDR3 is TGCGCCAGCAGTGAATCGGTTTCTATTAATTCACCCCTCCACTTT.

This clonotype came up a few times. The chain employs TRBV10-3 and TRBJ2-3; D may match TRBD1 or TRBD2 (5 bases each). The germline CDR1 and CDR2 sequences are ENHRY and SYGVKD. The CDR3 loop spans 15 amino acids. Trimming removed 6 bases from V and 0 bases from J, with 13 bases in between. The CDR3 protein is CAIRPGPISTDTQYF. CDR3 sequence (DNA): TGTGCCATCAGGCCGGGACCAATAAGCACAGATACGCAGTATTTT.

In its sample, this clonotype was seen a few times. The CDR3 DNA is TGCGCCAGCAGCTTGGAGTTCGGTCAGGGGTCGATGGGCTCACCCCTCCACTTT. This encodes CASSLEFGQGSMGSPLHF. The chain employs TRBV5-1 and TRBJ1-6, with D possibly being TRBD1 (6 bases). Germline assignment: CDR1 SGHRS and CDR2 YFSETQ. The CDR3 extends over 18 amino acids. The V end was cut by 0 bases, the J end by 10 bases, with 23 bases between.

This clonotype occurred many times. This chain uses TRBV12-3 or TRBV12-4 with TRBJ1-6; D is perhaps TRBD1 (6 bases). The CDR3 loop spans 15 amino acids. V was shortened by 9 bases and J by 7 bases, with 19 bases between the two germline ends. CDR3: CASNRQVGNNSPLHF. In nucleotides, the CDR3 is TGTGCCAGTAACCGACAGGTCGGGAACAATTCACCCCTCCACTTT.

This clonotype was seen ten or more times. The chain joins TRBV6-2 or TRBV6-3 to TRBJ2-7; 9 nucleotides agree with TRBD2. V dropped 7 bases and J dropped 6; count of bases not matched to a gene: 13. In germline, CDR1 is MNHEY, CDR2 SVGEGT. The CDR3 spans 15 residues. As DNA, the CDR3 is TGTGCCAGCACTAAGGAAGCGGGAGGAGTCTCCGAGCAGTACTTC. This encodes CASTKEAGGVSEQYF.

This chain links TRBV18 with TRBJ1-5; weak D call: TRBD1 (6 bases). Germline lookup yields CDR1 KGHSH and CDR2 LQKENI. This CDR3 has 15 amino acids. V was clipped by 5 bases and J by 5 bases, with 16 bases between them. CDR3 region: CASSNTMTGDQPQHF. In DNA, the CDR3 is TGTGCCAGCTCAAATACGATGACAGGAGATCAGCCCCAGCATTTT. The full variable domain, rest sourced from reference TRBV18 and TRBJ1-5, is NAGVMQNPRHLVRRRGQEARLRCSPMKGHSHVYWYRQLPEEGLKFMVYLQKENIIDESGMPKERFSAEFPKEGPSILRIQQVVRGDSAAYFCASSNTMTGDQPQHFGDGTRLSIL.

Many counts were recorded for this clonotype. The V gene is TRBV11-2, the J gene TRBJ1-2; D unresolved. Germline-derived CDR1 and CDR2 are SGHAT and FQNNGV. This CDR3 is 15 amino acids long. V was clipped by 0 bases and J by 4 bases, with 12 bases between them. As DNA, the CDR3 is TGTGCCAGCAGCTTAGATCCTTACGTAGGCTATGGCTACACCTTC. Translation gives CASSLDPYVGYGYTF. Looking up the rest from reference TRBV11-2 and TRBJ1-2 gives the full variable domain: EAGVAQSPRYKIIEKRQSVAFWCNPISGHATLYWYQQILGQGPKLLIQFQNNGVVDDSQLPKDRFSAERLKGVDSTLKIQPAKLEDSAVYLCASSLDPYVGYGYTFGSGTRLTVV.

At least ten counts were recorded for this clonotype. This chain uses TRBV27 with TRBJ2-7; D unclear. Germline V gives CDR1 MNHEY, CDR2 SMNVEV (reference sequence). Trimming removed 5 bases from V and 0 bases from J, with 11 bases in between. This CDR3 is 14 amino acids long. CDR3 amino acids: CASSQRRISYEQYF. CDR3 DNA sequence: TGTGCCAGCAGTCAAAGACGCATCTCCTACGAGCAGTACTTC.

This clonotype turned up a few times. The rearrangement links TRBV10-3 to TRBJ2-5, with D unresolved. V was trimmed by 7 bases and J by 4 bases, leaving 10 bases between them. The CDR3 runs 12 residues. Germline CDR1 reads ENHRY; CDR2 reads SYGVKD. CDR3 sequence (DNA): TGTGCCATCAACGAGTGGGGAGAGACCCAGTACTTC. This codes for CAINEWGETQYF.

This clonotype was seen a few times. This chain links TRBV19 with TRBJ2-5, with 9 nucleotides matching TRBD1. In germline, CDR1 is LNHDA, CDR2 SQIVND (reference sequence). V lost 5 bases and J lost 4; bases outside the gene matches: 8. The length of the CDR3 is 15 residues. CDR3 nucleotides: TGTGCCAGTAGTGAACAGGGGGCGCGAAGAGAGACCCAGTACTTC. As protein: CASSEQGARRETQYF.

The J gene is TRBJ2-3, the V gene TRBV20-1, with 11 bases that match TRBD1. The CDR3 is 15 residues long. Per the germline V gene, CDR1 is DFQATT and CDR2 is SNEGSKA (reference sequence). Trimming at V came to 2 bases and at J to 5 bases, leaving 6 bases not matched to a gene. CDR3 DNA sequence: TGCAGTGCTAGATCATGGACAGGGGGCATAGATACGCAGTATTTT. This gives the protein CSARSWTGGIDTQYF.

On this clonotype: One junction end disagrees with the germline gene, perhaps due to a read error. The chain carries TRBV4-2 and TRBJ2-6; 10 bases agree with TRBD1. The germline CDR1 and CDR2 sequences are LGHNA and YNFKEQ. The CDR3 length is 20 residues. CDR3 region: CASSQDEYGTGDFGANVLTF. CDR3 coding DNA: TGTGCCAGCAGTCAAGACGAATACGGGACAGGGGATTTTGGGGCCAACGTCCTGACTTTC.

The rearrangement links TRBV10-3 to TRBJ2-7; D call uncertain. Trimming removed 0 bases from V and 4 bases from J, with 7 bases in between. Germline V lookup: CDR1 ENHRY, CDR2 SYGVKD. This CDR3 spans 13 amino acids. The CDR3 region has the DNA TGTGCCATCAGTGAGTCAACGGCATACGAGCAGTACTTC. As protein: CAISESTAYEQYF.

The V and J genes are TRBV7-2 and TRBJ1-3; 8 positions agree with TRBD1. V dropped 5 bases and J dropped 4; count of bases not matched to a gene: 4. Germline CDR1 and CDR2: SGHTA and FQGNSA. The CDR3 covers 14 residues. The CDR3 DNA reads as TGTGCCAGCAGCCCAGGGGGCGCGGGAAACACCATATATTTT. As protein: CASSPGGAGNTIYF.